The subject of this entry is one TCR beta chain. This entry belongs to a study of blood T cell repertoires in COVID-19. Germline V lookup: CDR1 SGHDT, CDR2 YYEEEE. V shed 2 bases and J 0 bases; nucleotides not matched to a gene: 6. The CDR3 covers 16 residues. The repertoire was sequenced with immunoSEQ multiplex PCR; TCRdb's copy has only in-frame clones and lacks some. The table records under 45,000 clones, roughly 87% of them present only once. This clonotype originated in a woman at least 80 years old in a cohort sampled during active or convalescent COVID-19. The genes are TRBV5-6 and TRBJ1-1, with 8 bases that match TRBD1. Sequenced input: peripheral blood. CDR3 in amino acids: CASSFGTGRMNTEAFF. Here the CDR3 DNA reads TGTGCCAGCAGCTTCGGGACAGGACGCATGAACACTGAAGCTTTCTTT. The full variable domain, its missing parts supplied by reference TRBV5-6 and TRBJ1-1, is DAGVTQSPTHLIKTRGQQVTLRCSPKSGHDTVSWYQQALGQGPQFIFQYYEEEERQRGNFPDRFSGHQFPNYSSELNVNALLLGDSALYLCASSFGTGRMNTEAFFGQGTRLTVV.